These 19 T cell receptor beta chains were sequenced from one sample in a study of identical twins. One entry per CDR3 protein, called by TCRdb with MiXCR from the 5' RACE reads. The sample includes about 730,000 distinct CDR3 sequences, approximately 22% of them seen just once. The data were also submitted as part of a second study, on T cells expressing NK-cell markers.

Specimen: PBMCs. All receptors come from a woman between 18 and 30 years old in good health.

The chain links TRBV12-3 or TRBV12-4 to TRBJ2-3; 7 bases map to TRBD2. The CDR3 totals 14 residues. J gave up 4 bases and V 4 bases, and 5 bases lay outside the gene matches. The CDR3, as DNA: TGTGCCAGCAGTTCCCCGGGGGGAGCAGATACGCAGTATTTT. It codes for CASSSPGGADTQYF.

The V gene is TRBV20-1, the J gene TRBJ2-1; D is possibly TRBD2 (5 bases). V was clipped by 6 bases and J by 0 bases, with 15 bases between them. The CDR3 loop spans 15 amino acids. Germline CDR1 DFQATT, CDR2 SNEGSKA (reference sequence). DNA for the CDR3: TGCAGTGCCTATACGAGGGCCAGCTCCTACAATGAGCAGTTCTTC. It is translated as CSAYTRASSYNEQFF.

There are a few counts of this clonotype. This sequence joins TRBV20-1 and TRBJ2-7; D gene uncertain. The CDR3 is made up of 11 amino acids. Per the germline V gene, CDR1 is DFQATT and CDR2 is SNEGSKA (reference sequence). V lost 5 bases and J 3 bases, leaving 8 bases between the germline ends. The CDR3 protein is CSAEERYEQYF. CDR3 sequence (DNA): TGCAGTGCTGAGGAGCGCTACGAGCAGTACTTC.

On this clonotype: Sequence at one end of the junction differs from germline and may be a read error. V gene TRBV7-7 combines with J gene TRBJ2-5, with 7 bases matching TRBD1. Looked up from germline, CDR1 is SSHAT and CDR2 is FNYEAQ (reference sequence). This CDR3 has 14 amino acids. CDR3 DNA: TGTGCTAGCAGCTTTGACAGGGCGGCAGAGACCCAGTACTTC. This sequence encodes CASSFDRAAETQYF.

Concerning this clonotype: A junction boundary mismatches the germline segment, possibly from a read error. This rearrangement joins TRBV3-1 to TRBJ2-1; D unresolved. Germline V lookup: CDR1 LGHDT, CDR2 YNNKEL (reference sequence). The CDR3 is 17 residues long. Here the CDR3 DNA reads TGTGCCTGCAGCCTCCACCCGGGTCAGTTAGGGTACAATGAGCAGTTCTTC. Its protein product is CACSLHPGQLGYNEQFF.

The chain has TRBV6-1 and TRBJ2-1, with TRBD1 matching 7 bases. From germline, CDR1 is MNHNS and CDR2 SASEGT. V lost 5 bases to trimming and J lost 2 bases; unmatched junction nucleotides: 6. The CDR3 length is 15 residues. CDR3 sequence (DNA): TGTGCCAGCAGTCATCAGGGGGTGGCCTACAATGAGCAGTTCTTC. Translated: CASSHQGVAYNEQFF.

This clonotype was recorded many times. The genes are TRBV12-3 or TRBV12-4 and TRBJ2-7; TRBD1 is a possible D gene (5 bases). Trimming stripped 7 bases from V and 6 bases from J, with 10 bases between. The CDR3 has 11 residues. The CDR3 protein is CASTVDSEQYF. The CDR3 DNA sequence: TGTGCCAGCACCGTCGACAGCGAGCAGTACTTC.

The rearrangement joins TRBV29-1 to TRBJ2-7; D possibly matches TRBD1 or TRBD2 (5 bases each). Germline-derived CDR1 and CDR2 are SQVTM and ANQGSEA. The CDR3 is 12 residues long. The germline V and J ends were trimmed by 0 bases and 6 bases, with 9 bases remaining between them. The CDR3 coding sequence is TGCAGCGTTGAAGAAGGGGACCGCGAGCAGTACTTC. This encodes CSVEEGDREQYF.

This clonotype came up a few times. This chain joins TRBV2 and TRBJ1-3; 8 nucleotides agree with TRBD1. CDR1 is SNHLY and CDR2 is FYNNEI in the germline V gene. The ends lost 4 bases at V and 0 bases at J; junction bases unmatched: 11. The CDR3 length is 18 residues. In DNA form, the CDR3 reads TGTGCCAGCAGTGTAGACCCGGGACAGGCCGACTCTGGAAACACCATATATTTT. Protein sequence: CASSVDPGQADSGNTIYF. Combining the CDR3 with reference TRBV2 and TRBJ1-3 gives the whole variable domain EPEVTQTPSHQVTQMGQEVILRCVPISNHLYFYWYRQILGQKVEFLVSFYNNEISEKSEIFDDQFSVERPDGSNFTLKIRSTKLEDSAMYFCASSVDPGQADSGNTIYFGEGSWLTVV.

This rearrangement joins TRBV12-3 or TRBV12-4 to TRBJ2-1; 7 bases map to TRBD2. The V and J ends lost 7 bases and 9 bases, in that order; junction bases with no gene match: 18. CDR3 length: 16 amino acids. CDR3 in amino acids: CASTISHGGSPGEQFF. The CDR3 DNA reads as TGTGCCAGCACCATATCTCATGGCGGGAGCCCGGGTGAGCAGTTCTTC.

The chain employs TRBV11-2 and TRBJ2-7; tentatively, D is TRBD2 (5 bases). Germline CDR1 and CDR2: SGHAT and FQNNGV. Trimming cost V 6 bases and J 5 bases, with 8 bases left between them. The CDR3 is made up of 11 amino acids. The CDR3 DNA follows: TGTGCCAGCAGGGTCGGGAACGAGCAGTACTTC. This codes for CASRVGNEQYF. Full variable domain (outside the CDR3, taken from reference TRBV11-2 and TRBJ2-7): EAGVAQSPRYKIIEKRQSVAFWCNPISGHATLYWYQQILGQGPKLLIQFQNNGVVDDSQLPKDRFSAERLKGVDSTLKIQPAKLEDSAVYLCASRVGNEQYFGPGTRLTVT.

As to this clonotype: A much larger clone lies one base from this, so it may be a read error. The J gene is TRBJ2-1, the V gene TRBV5-5; no clear D gene. The CDR3 loop spans 15 amino acids. In germline, CDR1 is SGHKS, CDR2 YYEKEE (reference sequence). The V end was cut by 0 bases, the J end by 2 bases, with 9 bases between. DNA for the CDR3: TGTGCCAGCAGCTTGGTACTCGATACCTACAATGAGCAGTTCTTC. Its translation: CASSLVLDTYNEQFF.

This clonotype was counted ten times or more. The V gene is TRBV6-5, the J gene TRBJ2-7, with D hard to call. There are 13 residues in the CDR3. Trimming stripped 0 bases from V and 4 bases from J, with 7 bases between. Germline V gene lookup returns CDR1 MNHEY and CDR2 SVGAGI. Here the CDR3 reads CASSYSSAYEQYF. The CDR3 DNA reads as TGTGCCAGCAGTTACTCATCGGCTTACGAGCAGTACTTC.

This clonotype was detected only a few times. This chain links TRBV12-3 or TRBV12-4 with TRBJ1-2; 7 nucleotides line up with TRBD1. This CDR3 has 13 residues. V lost 6 bases and J lost 3; bases outside the gene matches: 4. The chain's CDR3 is CASSQGEDYGYTF. As DNA, the CDR3 is TGTGCCAGCAGCCAGGGGGAGGACTATGGCTACACCTTC.

This clonotype appeared a few times. The chain combines TRBV12-3 or TRBV12-4 with TRBJ1-5; D remains unclear. The CDR3 runs to 16 residues. The V gene lost 4 bases and the J gene lost 2 bases, with 15 bases spanning the gap. The CDR3 loop is CASSSLRVYGNQPQHF. The CDR3, as DNA: TGTGCCAGCAGTTCCCTGAGGGTCTATGGCAATCAGCCCCAGCATTTT.

V and J are TRBV6-2 or TRBV6-3 and TRBJ1-5; no firm D call. Trimming pared 8 bases from V and 0 bases from J, leaving 11 bases between. The CDR3 sequence is 14 residues long. Germline V gene lookup returns CDR1 MNHEY and CDR2 SVGEGT. The DNA for the CDR3 is TGTGCCAGCCGGACGGACTATAGCAATCAGCCCCAGCATTTT. As protein: CASRTDYSNQPQHF.

A few counts support this clonotype. This chain connects TRBV6-1 to TRBJ2-1, with 9 bases aligning to TRBD2. Germline CDR1 and CDR2: MNHNS and SASEGT. The CDR3 is 16 residues long. With 7 bases clipped from V and 3 bases from J, the junction kept 10 bases outside the gene matches. CDR3 loop: CASMSLLSGSYNEQFF. The CDR3 DNA reads TGTGCCAGCATGTCCCTCCTTAGCGGGAGCTACAATGAGCAGTTCTTC.

This chain connects TRBV12-3 or TRBV12-4 to TRBJ2-2; tentatively, D is TRBD2 (5 bases). The CDR3 totals 15 residues. V dropped 8 bases and J dropped 1 base, with 14 bases sitting between them. CDR3 nucleotides: TGTGCCAGCTCAGCGGAGAATATGAACACCGGGGAGCTGTTTTTT. Translating it yields CASSAENMNTGELFF.

In this sample, this clonotype turned up a few times. Its ends do not fully match the called genes, so a read error is possible. The V and J genes are TRBV20-1 and TRBJ2-1; TRBD2 agrees at 12 bases. This CDR3 contains 17 residues. Germline V gene sequence: CDR1 DFQATT, CDR2 SNEGSKA (reference sequence). The CDR3 region has the DNA TGCTGTGCTAGAGATCCGAGACTAGCGGGGGATTACAATGAGCAGTTCTTC. Translated, it gives CCARDPRLAGDYNEQFF.